This T cell receptor (beta chain) was documented in a study of blood T cell repertoires in COVID-19. Study as a whole: The United States, Italy and Spain supplied acute and convalescent COVID-19 samples.

V was pared by 6 bases and J by 6 bases, with 5 bases of the junction left unmatched. The CDR3 sequence is 13 residues long. Germline V lookup: CDR1 SNHLY, CDR2 FYNNEI. In the authors' methods: Estimates of nucleated cell counts were drawn from the amplification of reference gene primers. TCRdb's table, derived via immunoSEQ multiplex PCR, lists solely in-frame clones and lacks some. That table gives V, J and clone size, and the DNA gave D and trimming. This table holds around 320,000 clones, 88% found once. The source of this sequence is a woman in her twenties or thirties who had recovered from COVID-19. Specimen: peripheral blood. The chain has TRBV2 and TRBJ2-1; 7 bases line up with TRBD1. The chain's CDR3 is CASSKQGFNEQFF. The CDR3, as DNA: TGTGCCAGCAGCAAACAGGGGTTCAATGAGCAGTTCTTC.